The entry that follows covers one T cell receptor beta chain sequence. What antigen it recognizes has not been identified. One base away there is no much larger clone; base qualities are not given. As encoded in the germline V gene, CDR1 is KGHSH while CDR2 is LQKENI. From the cysteine through the phenylalanine, the CDR3 covers 16 amino acids. Of the read, only the CDR3 DNA is kept; its 48 bases are in frame from base 1. Relative to germline, V is missing 3 bases and J is missing 7 bases, with 10 bases of the junction outside any gene match. The data are from a study of blood T cell repertoires in COVID-19 (TCRdb year 2020). Notes on the research overall: The collaborator samples originated in the United States, Italy and Spain and spanned the acute and convalescent phases of COVID-19. The sample metadata nearly always contained a de-identified subject ID, COVID-19 status, age in years and sex. Where HLA class I and class II types were available, the types were taken from metadata supplied by the sample provider, not from assay-based typing. The material from the prospective study consisted of cDNA or gDNA derived from T cells, B-cell-depleted T cells, or PBMCs. The repertoires were released in a freely available public database intended as a resource for research on the immune response to SARS-CoV-2. Samples were obtained from the ongoing ImmuneRACE study (first 160 participants) and from over 1,000 subjects provided by 6 global collaborators. Subjects who had been exposed to COVID-19, were actively infected with it, or had recovered from it provided the deeply sampled blood TCRbeta repertoires that made up the dataset.

Results and caveats for the whole study, not just this receptor: How much clinical and demographic metadata was included differed by source and by participant, and the metadata was provided uncurated.

TCRbeta CDR3 regions were amplified from genomic DNA by means of the immunoSEQ Assay, a bias-controlled multiplex PCR. In the paper's pipeline: Nucleated cell counts per sample were estimated from amplification of reference gene primers within the assay. To quantify the absolute abundance of each unique TCRbeta CDR3 rearrangement, sequence reads were collapsed and filtered. Productive Simpson clonality was computed per sample as the square root of Simpson's diversity index over productive rearrangements. TCRdb carries this immuneACCESS record with in-frame sequences only. Its versions omit some clonotypes, under half of them owing to an unresolved V gene in the studies checked, with the rest unexplained. The V and J calls and the clone size are those of that table, but D and trimming were determined from the DNA. The sample table records approximately 140,000 clones; almost 90% of these occur just once. The ten largest make up under 3% of the sample.

Collaborating institutions collected whole blood in K2EDTA tubes following their own protocols. For TCRbeta analysis, collaborator samples were shipped as frozen whole blood, as isolated PBMCs, or as DNA extracted from either sample type. The source is a human donor in a cohort sampled during active COVID-19. What was sequenced was peripheral blood. The rearrangement joined TRBV18 to TRBJ1-5; TRBD1 lines up with 9 middle nucleotides. The CDR3 is CASSPDTTGGRQPQHF. The nucleotide sequence reads TGTGCCAGCTCACCGGATACCACAGGGGGCAGACAGCCCCAGCATTTT.